This T cell receptor beta chain was sequenced in a study of OX40 agonist ivuxolimab in advanced cancers. Some clones are missing from TCRdb's copy, which holds only in-frame ones; the method was immunoSEQ multiplex PCR. The sample shows 60,000 to 100,000 clones, around 92% of them seen only once. V was shortened by 7 bases and J by 10 bases, with 22 bases between the two germline ends. This CDR3 is 13 amino acids long. Per germline, CDR1 GTSNPN and CDR2 SVGIG (reference sequence). The chain recombines TRBV30 with TRBJ1-1; no reliable D call. Sequencing used CD4+ or CD8+ T cells sorted from blood, obtained in a trial of the OX40 agonist ivuxolimab. This TCR came from an adult with an advanced solid tumor such as melanoma, head and neck, liver or kidney cancer. In DNA form, the CDR3 reads TGTGCCTCTTCTCGGATCCAAAGATTCGGAGCTTTCTTT. Its translation: CASSRIQRFGAFF.